Described below is a single TCR beta chain sequence and its context. Its antigen is unknown. This specimen comes from a study of early T cells in non-severe SARS-CoV-2 infection. Study summary: Unpaired chains resulted from sequencing bulk RNA of unsorted whole blood.

CDR1 and CDR2 from the germline V gene are SGHNT and YENEEA. CDR3 size: 15 residues. V was trimmed by 5 bases and J by 0 bases, leaving 11 bases between them. General study results and limits: The matching step, a VDJdb search, favored anti-spike CD8 responses and missed private and CD4 specificities.

Tagging with unique molecular identifiers was applied to individual cDNA molecules. TCRdb called the 5' RACE reads again in MiXCR, with one record for every CDR3 protein. The sample consists of 45,000 to 70,000 distinct CDR3 sequences, around 7.7% of them appearing once. V usage is TRBV11-3 and J usage is TRBJ2-1; D may be TRBD2 (5 bases). The sequence came from an adult who was a healthcare worker with PCR-confirmed SARS-CoV-2 infection or an uninfected control (not recorded which). Here the sequenced sample was whole blood, taken at baseline. The CDR3 loop is CASSIRGSSYNEQFF. In DNA, the CDR3 is TGTGCCAGCAGCATCCGGGGTAGCTCCTACAATGAGCAGTTCTTC.